The 13 T cell receptor beta chains presented below share a single source sample, sequenced in a study of siplizumab effects on memory and regulatory T cells. TCRdb's copy holds only in-frame clones and misses some; the assay was immunoSEQ multiplex PCR. The table lists about 100,000 clones, approximately 94% of them singletons, with roughly 1.4% in the top ten. Sequenced input: non-Treg CD4+ T cells sorted from blood. These receptors came from a human donor in good health.

This clone was counted a single time. The chain employs TRBV19 and TRBJ2-3; 9 nucleotides agree with TRBD1. J was trimmed by 4 bases and V by 5 bases; bases with no gene match: 7. The CDR3 has 15 amino acids. Germline lookup yields CDR1 LNHDA and CDR2 SQIVND (reference sequence). CDR3 DNA sequence: TGTGCCAGTAGTTTGGGACAGGGACGTTCAGATACGCAGTATTTT. It encodes CASSLGQGRSDTQYF.

This clone was seen a single time. V usage is TRBV5-1 and J usage is TRBJ1-1; D is uncertain. Looked up from germline, CDR1 is SGHRS and CDR2 is YFSETQ. Between the trimmed V and J ends, which lost 0 bases and 1 base, there was a span of 10 bases. This CDR3 has 15 amino acids. CDR3 nucleotide sequence: TGCGCCAGCAGCTTGGAAATCGCAGAGAACACTGAAGCTTTCTTT. This gives the protein CASSLEIAENTEAFF.

J is TRBJ2-3 and V is TRBV16; TRBD2 might be the D (5 bases). CDR1 and CDR2 (germline): KGHSY, FQNENV. The V end was cut by 0 bases, the J end by 2 bases, with 15 bases between. This CDR3 contains 17 residues. The CDR3 region is CASSQSSGAPSTDTQYF. The CDR3 nucleotides read TGTGCCAGCAGCCAATCAAGCGGAGCACCCTCCACAGATACGCAGTATTTT.

This rearrangement joins TRBV7-9 to TRBJ2-5; 10 bases align to TRBD1. Looked up from germline, CDR1 is SEHNR and CDR2 is FQNEAQ (reference sequence). V lost 1 base and J lost 5; bases outside the gene matches: 10. The CDR3 extends over 17 amino acids. Written as DNA, the CDR3 is TGTGCCAGCAGCTTAGTAGTCGCGACAGGGGGCGGGGAGACCCAGTACTTC. Translating it yields CASSLVVATGGGETQYF.

The V call is TRBV6-6, the J call TRBJ2-1, with 8 positions matching TRBD2. V lost 5 bases and J lost 4; bases outside the gene matches: 10. CDR1 is MNHNY and CDR2 is SVGAGI in the germline V gene (reference sequence). The CDR3 totals 16 residues. In nucleotides, the CDR3 is TGTGCCAGCAGTCCTAATAGCGGGGCGGGTTACAATGAGCAGTTCTTC. It codes for CASSPNSGAGYNEQFF.

The rearrangement uses TRBV7-9 and TRBJ1-1; tentative D call: TRBD1 (6 bases). Germline values: CDR1 SEHNR, CDR2 FQNEAQ (reference sequence). CDR3 size: 16 residues. The V gene lost 5 bases and the J gene lost 5 bases, with 21 bases spanning the gap. CDR3 nucleotides: TGTGCCAGCAGCCCCCCCAAACAGGGCGGGTTTACTGAAGCTTTCTTT. Its protein is CASSPPKQGGFTEAFF.

V is TRBV28 and J is TRBJ2-7; a possible D gene is TRBD1 (6 bases). CDR3 size: 13 residues. Germline V gene sequence: CDR1 MDHEN, CDR2 SYDVKM. Deletions cut 2 bases from V and 5 bases from J, with 10 bases between. CDR3 sequence reads: CASSLTGNDEQYF. Written as DNA, the CDR3 is TGTGCCAGCAGTTTAACAGGGAACGACGAGCAGTACTTC.

The rearrangement joins TRBV5-1 to TRBJ2-3, with 15 bases lining up with TRBD2. There are 18 residues in the CDR3. V was clipped by 3 bases and J by 0 bases; unmatched bases: 5. CDR1 is SGHRS and CDR2 is YFSETQ in the germline V gene. The CDR3 loop reads CASSSGTSGRSSTDTQYF. For the CDR3, the DNA is TGCGCCAGCAGCTCCGGGACTAGCGGGAGGTCTAGCACAGATACGCAGTATTTT.

The chain links TRBV14 to TRBJ2-3; no clear D. This CDR3 is built from 11 residues. Germline CDR1 is SGHDN and CDR2 is FVKESK. V lost 0 bases and J lost 9, with 4 bases in between. CDR3 DNA: TGTGCCAGCAGCCAAGACAGAACGCAGTATTTT. Its protein is CASSQDRTQYF.

A single count supports this clone. The chain links TRBV28 to TRBJ1-2; 9 bases fit TRBD1. V trimming: 6 bases; J trimming: 3 bases; junction bases outside the gene matches: 8. The germline V gene encodes CDR1 MDHEN and CDR2 SYDVKM. The CDR3 is 15 amino acids. CDR3 in DNA: TGTGCCAGCAGCTTCACAGGGGGCGTAGACTATGGCTACACCTTC. Translating gives CASSFTGGVDYGYTF.

The V gene is TRBV1, the J gene TRBJ2-5; whether TRBD2, the table's D call, matches the DNA was not checked. TRBV1 is termed a pseudogene. The CDR3 has 15 residues. Here the CDR3 DNA reads TGCACCAGCCCTGGTGGTAGCGGTCCCCAAGAGACCCAGTACTTC. Protein: CTSPGGSGPQETQYF.

This clone was detected once. The rearrangement uses TRBV20-1 and TRBJ2-1, with D uncertain. V lost 5 bases to trimming and J lost 7 bases, with 9 bases between them. The CDR3 contains 11 residues. Germline V gene sequence: CDR1 DFQATT, CDR2 SNEGSKA (reference sequence). The CDR3 region is CSAPTYNEQFF. CDR3 DNA: TGCAGTGCTCCCACTTATAATGAGCAGTTCTTC.

The chain joins TRBV19 to TRBJ2-5; D is unclear. Germline CDR1 reads LNHDA; CDR2 reads SQIVND (reference sequence). V dropped 5 bases and J dropped 7 bases, with 17 bases sitting between them. CDR3 length equals 14 residues. The DNA for the CDR3 is TGTGCCAGTAGTCTAGGACCGGGTGATGGGACCCAGTACTTC. Its protein is CASSLGPGDGTQYF. The whole variable domain, filled in from reference TRBV19 and TRBJ2-5, reads DGGITQSPKYLFRKEGQNVTLSCEQNLNHDAMYWYRQDPGQGLRLIYYSQIVNDFQKGDIAEGYSVSREKKESFPLTVTSAQKNPTAFYLCASSLGPGDGTQYFGPGTRLLVL.